These T cell receptor beta chains were read from a single sample in a study of identical twins. TCRdb called the 5' RACE reads again in MiXCR, with one record for every CDR3 protein. The sample contains a few hundred thousand distinct CDR3 sequences, approximately 17% of which appear only once. Sequencing input: naive T cells sorted from blood. Receptors originate from a man over 45 in good health. Each CDR3 is given with its conserved first and last residue. Fields, in order: J gene, D gene, V gene, clone size, CDR3 DNA, CDR3 protein. The D gene is left open where the match is weak. Clone size appears in some rows only: once, few, many, or a class for an expanded clone.

TRBJ1-1 | - | TRBV20-1 | - | TGCAGTGCCCAGGGTTCTGGCACTGAAGCTTTCTTT | CSAQGSGTEAFF
TRBJ1-2 | - | TRBV5-1 | - | TGCGCCAGCAGCCCCGGGGGAGCTAACTATGGCTACACCTTC | CASSPGGANYGYTF
TRBJ1-1 | TRBD1 | TRBV6-1 | many | TGTGCCAGCAGCCACTTACGGGACAGGGGGCGCCGGATGAACACTGAAGCTTTCTTT | CASSHLRDRGRRMNTEAFF
TRBJ1-4 | - | TRBV5-1 | many | TGCGCCAGCAGCCTTGGACAAGGTGCTGAAAAACTGTTTTTT | CASSLGQGAEKLFF
TRBJ2-3 | - | TRBV5-1 | - | TGCGCCAGCAGCTTGGATTCGGGGGCCCCCCACACAGATACGCAGTATTTT | CASSLDSGAPHTDTQYF
TRBJ2-3 | TRBD2 | TRBV27 | - | TGTGCCAGCGCTAGCGGTACTTCGCCAGATACGCAGTATTTT | CASASGTSPDTQYF
TRBJ2-5 | TRBD1 | TRBV5-5 | - | TGTGCCAGCAGCTGGTCCGGGACAGGGGGCCAAGAGACCCAGTACTTC | CASSWSGTGGQETQYF
TRBJ2-5 | - | TRBV28 | - | TGTGCCAGCAGGGCCCGGGACGGAAGGGAGACCCAGTACTTC | CASRARDGRETQYF
TRBJ2-7 | TRBD1 | TRBV5-5 | few | TGTGCCAGCAGCTCCGGGACAGGGGACTACGAGCAGTACTTC | CASSSGTGDYEQYF
TRBJ2-1 | - | TRBV7-9 | few | TGTGCCAGCAGCTTCTCAGGGTACTCCTACAATGAGCAGTTCTTC | CASSFSGYSYNEQFF
TRBJ1-1 | - | TRBV6-2/TRBV6-3 | - | TGTGCCAGCAGCTCCAATACCGACGGACACACTGAAGCTTTCTTT | CASSSNTDGHTEAFF
TRBJ2-7 | TRBD1 | TRBV10-3 | many | TGTGCCACTCTGACAGGGGGCGGCGAGCAGTACTTC | CATLTGGGEQYF
TRBJ2-7 | TRBD2 | TRBV20-1 | few | TGCAGTGCTAAGCGGGGAGACCTCTCCTACGAGCAGTACTTC | CSAKRGDLSYEQYF
TRBJ2-5 | - | TRBV2 | - | TGTGCCAGCAGTGAAAGGCCGGAGACCCAGTACTTC | CASSERPETQYF
TRBJ1-1 | TRBD1 | TRBV5-1 | - | TGCGCCAGCAGCTTGTATGGGGACAGGCTGAACACTGAAGCTTTCTTT | CASSLYGDRLNTEAFF
TRBJ2-5 | - | TRBV27 | - | TGTGCCAGCTCGACGCGAGTAACTGAGACCCAGTACTTC | CASSTRVTETQYF
TRBJ1-5 | - | TRBV18 | many | TGTGCCAGCTCACCAGACGTAGTCAAGCCCCAGCATTTT | CASSPDVVKPQHF
TRBJ2-5 | - | TRBV9 | - | TGTGCCAGCAGCGTAGGGGACCTCGGCCCTCAAGAGACCCAGTACTTC | CASSVGDLGPQETQYF
TRBJ2-7 | - | TRBV29-1 | - | TGCAGCGTTGAGTCAGGTGCTAACGAGCAGTACTTC | CSVESGANEQYF
TRBJ2-3 | - | TRBV28 | - | TGTGCCAGCATTTCCGGGACTTCTCTTACGCAGTATTTT | CASISGTSLTQYF
TRBJ2-2 | TRBD1 | TRBV5-1 | - | TGCGCCAGCAGCTTAACTACAGGGGTTCCCACCGGGGAGCTGTTTTTT | CASSLTTGVPTGELFF
TRBJ2-1 | - | TRBV29-1 | few | TGCAGCGTCTACCTGACCTACAATGAGCAGTTCTTC | CSVYLTYNEQFF
TRBJ2-5 | TRBD2 | TRBV12-3/TRBV12-4 | few | TGTGCCAGCACGGGACTAGCGGGGGGGAGTGGGGAGACCCAGTACTTC | CASTGLAGGSGETQYF
TRBJ2-3 | TRBD1 | TRBV10-3 | - | TGTGCCAGTTGGGACAGGGGGTCCACAGATACGCAGTATTTT | CASWDRGSTDTQYF
TRBJ2-3 | TRBD2 | TRBV7-2 | many | TGTGCCAGCAGCTCCTTAGCGGGAAGTCCAGATACGCAGTATTTT | CASSSLAGSPDTQYF
TRBJ1-2 | - | TRBV3-1 | - | TGTGCCAGCAGCCAAGTCAGGCAGCAGGGCTACACCTTC | CASSQVRQQGYTF
TRBJ1-4 | - | TRBV20-1 | - | TGCAGTGCGGGGGGAAATGAAAAACTGTTTTTT | CSAGGNEKLFF
TRBJ2-6 | - | TRBV4-3 | few | TGCGCCAGCAGCCCTTGGCCGGGGGCCAACGTCCTGACTTTC | CASSPWPGANVLTF
TRBJ2-7 | TRBD1 | TRBV6-5 | - | TGTGCCAGCAGTTCGACAGGGCGTTACGAGCAGTACTTC | CASSSTGRYEQYF
TRBJ1-1 | - | TRBV7-2 | - | TGTGCCAGCAGCCCCCGCCCGGGGGCGGTGAGCACTGAAGCTTTCTTT | CASSPRPGAVSTEAFF
TRBJ2-1 | TRBD1 | TRBV12-3/TRBV12-4 | - | TGTGCCAGCAGTTTAGGACAGGGCCTGAGGGATGAGCAGTTCTTC | CASSLGQGLRDEQFF
TRBJ2-2 | - | TRBV7-2 | - | TGTGCCAGCAGCCGAAAGAGGGGCGGCACCGGGGAGCTGTTTTTT | CASSRKRGGTGELFF
TRBJ1-5 | - | TRBV19 | few | TGTGCCAGTAGGGAACGCCATAGCAATCAGCCCCAGCATTTT | CASRERHSNQPQHF
TRBJ2-7 | - | TRBV12-2 | - | - | CASRFGEGSSYEQYF
TRBJ1-2 | - | TRBV10-3 | - | TGTGCCATCAGTGAGTCCGGGGGGTATGGCTACACCTTC | CAISESGGYGYTF
TRBJ2-7 | - | TRBV28 | - | TGTGCCAGCAGGGCTTTGCGTACCTACGAGCAGTACTTC | CASRALRTYEQYF
TRBJ2-3 | TRBD2 | TRBV4-3 | many | TGCGCCAGCAGCCAAGATCCGACTAGCGGGGATACGCAGTATTTT | CASSQDPTSGDTQYF
TRBJ2-3 | TRBD1 | TRBV20-1 | - | TGCAGTGCTCCGGACAGGCTCGAATATAGCACAGATACGCAGTATTTT | CSAPDRLEYSTDTQYF
TRBJ1-2 | TRBD1 | TRBV6-5 | few | TGTGCCAGCAGTTATACGCAGGGGGCAATGGTCTACACCTTC | CASSYTQGAMVYTF
TRBJ2-5 | TRBD1 | TRBV11-2 | - | TGTGCCTGCAGGAATCCCTACAGGGGGCGGGAGACCCAGTACTTC | CACRNPYRGRETQYF
TRBJ1-2 | - | TRBV20-1 | - | TGCAGTGCCCCCCCCGGGTCCTATGGCTACACCTTC | CSAPPGSYGYTF